Listed here is a single T cell receptor beta chain. A few counts support this clonotype. Its recognized antigen is unknown. No much larger clonotype is one base removed from it; base qualities were not supplied. This entry comes from a study of T-cell reconstitution after alpha-beta-depleted transplantation in children (dated by TCRdb to 2016 to 2018). Study-wide context: T-cell immune reconstitution after TCRalphabeta/CD19-depleted allogeneic hematopoietic cell transplantation in children was quantitatively tracked in the study by means of TCR repertoire profiling. General findings and caveats noted by the study authors: Over subsequent months, a decline in hyperexpanded clone frequencies was noted, and after one year, T-cell counts and TCRbeta diversity were mostly ascribed to newly produced T cells. About two months after transplant, the apparently early recovery of alphabetaT-cell counts reportedly depended on just several hundred clones that had expanded rapidly and came from non-depleted graft cells. In some patients, the high TCRbeta diversity seen at day 60 was put down to recipient T cells and intrathymic progenitors that had survived conditioning.

The library was built by means of PCR. TCRdb lists the instrument as Illumina HiSeq 2500. TCR libraries were prepared with molecular barcoding, using unique molecular identifiers to normalize TCRbeta repertoire quantification. The public reads were quality trimmed at Q25 with fastp and then assembled into clones with MiXCR by TCRdb, keeping productive beta chains. Records with the same CDR3 protein are collapsed into one entry carrying the most frequent genes and DNA. The sample table holds about 580,000 distinct CDR3 sequences, of which more than 20% were seen once. The ten largest make up roughly 15% of the sample. The treatment or condition label, read with the paper, signifies: allogeneic hematopoietic cell transplantation with graft depleted of TCRalphabeta T cells and CD19 B cells. TCRalphabeta/CD19-depleted allogeneic hematopoietic cell grafts were given to the transplant recipients, all of whom were children.

Reading from cysteine to phenylalanine, the CDR3 counts 15 amino acids. The CDR3 DNA has 45 bases and is translated from base 1. CDR1 MNHNY and CDR2 SVGAGI are derived from the germline V gene (reference sequence). V lost 4 bases and J lost 5 bases, and the count of bases not matched to a germline gene is 7. The chain is encoded by TRBV6-6 joined to TRBJ2-1, and TRBD1 matches 8 of the central bases. Sequenced here: PBMCs, mostly from graft donor cells, sampled 360 days after TCRalphabeta/CD19-depleted stem cell transplant. The TCR was taken from a boy younger than two who had a stem cell transplant for acute myeloid leukemia, so the T cells may come from the graft donor. At the DNA level, the sequence is TGTGCCAGCAGTTCAGGGGGCGTAGGAAACAATGAGCAGTTCTTC. This yields the protein CASSSGGVGNNEQFF.